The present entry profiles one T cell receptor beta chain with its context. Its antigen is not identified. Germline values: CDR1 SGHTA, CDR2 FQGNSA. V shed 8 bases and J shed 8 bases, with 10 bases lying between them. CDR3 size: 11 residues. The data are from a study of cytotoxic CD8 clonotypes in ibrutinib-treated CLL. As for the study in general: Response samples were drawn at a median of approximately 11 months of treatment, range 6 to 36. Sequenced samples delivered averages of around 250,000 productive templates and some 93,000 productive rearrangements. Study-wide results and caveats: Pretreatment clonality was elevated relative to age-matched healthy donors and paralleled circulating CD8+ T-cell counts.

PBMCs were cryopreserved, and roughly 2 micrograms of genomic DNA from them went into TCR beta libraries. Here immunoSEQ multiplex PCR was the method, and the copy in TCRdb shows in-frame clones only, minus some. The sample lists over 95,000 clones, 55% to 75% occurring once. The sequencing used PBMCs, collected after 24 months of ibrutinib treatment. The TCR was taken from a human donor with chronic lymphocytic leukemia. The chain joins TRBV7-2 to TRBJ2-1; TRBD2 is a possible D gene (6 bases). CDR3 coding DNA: TGTGCCAGCTCCCGGAGGGATGAGCAGTTCTTC. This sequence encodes CASSRRDEQFF.